A selection of T cell receptor beta chains follows, all from one sample in a study of T-cell reconstitution after alpha-beta-depleted transplantation in children. From the PCR reads, TCRdb called clonotypes with MiXCR, one entry per CDR3 protein. The sample has some 260,000 distinct CDR3 sequences, 24% seen once. This sample comprised PBMCs, mostly from graft donor cells, obtained 360 days after TCRalphabeta/CD19-depleted stem cell transplant. The receptors come from a female patient aged 2-9 years who had a stem cell transplant for congenital amegakaryocytic thrombocytopenia, so the T cells may come from the graft donor. Each CDR3 is given with its conserved first and last residue. The D gene is left open where the match is weak. Rows may omit the clone size; those that give it use once, few, many or a size class.

TRBJ1-1 few TRBV7-6 TRBD1 CASERGPHEAFF
TRBJ1-5 NA TRBV6-1 NA CASSPILTTDQPQHF
TRBJ1-5 few TRBV2 TRBD1 CASVGVGQGYQPQHF
TRBJ2-3 many TRBV5-1 NA CASSLTGPDTQYF
TRBJ1-3 NA TRBV12-3/TRBV12-4 NA CASSFSGAGNTIYF
TRBJ2-6 NA TRBV5-1 TRBD1 CASSAGTVLSSGANVLTF
TRBJ2-7 NA TRBV20-1 NA CSAREDGYEQYF
TRBJ2-5 NA TRBV3-1 NA CASSQDGVETQYF
TRBJ2-1 few TRBV20-1 NA CSARDLGVPYNEQFF
TRBJ1-3 few TRBV2 NA CASSRANSGNTIYF
TRBJ2-1 NA TRBV20-1 NA CSALTTLAFF
TRBJ1-4 few TRBV6-2/TRBV6-3 NA CASKPGHGGEKLFF
TRBJ2-2 many TRBV29-1 TRBD2 CSVPAGGNTGELFF
TRBJ2-5 many TRBV9 TRBD2 CASSSRGGSRETQYF
TRBJ2-3 NA TRBV5-1 TRBD2 CASSSLAGGSSDTQYF
TRBJ1-5 NA TRBV28 NA CASSLDTGSGQPQHF
TRBJ1-2 few TRBV12-3/TRBV12-4 TRBD1 CASSSDRSNYGYTF
TRBJ2-3 NA TRBV6-2/TRBV6-3 TRBD2 CASSYSLAGRSDTQYF
TRBJ1-4 few TRBV4-1 NA CASSLSERTKNEKLFF
TRBJ2-5 NA TRBV10-3 TRBD1 CAISESATGETQYF
TRBJ1-5 few TRBV12-3/TRBV12-4 TRBD1 CASSLGGTGVGPQHF
TRBJ2-7 few TRBV19 NA CASKDPGLDRPPGQYF
TRBJ2-2 NA TRBV30 TRBD1 CARRDRGPGELFF
TRBJ1-1 NA TRBV6-1 NA CASSEQNTEAFF